These 25 T cell receptor beta chains came from one sample sequenced in a study of multiple sclerosis patients with progressive multifocal leukoencephalopathy. Time point: time of PML onset. Clones were sequenced by immunoSEQ multiplex PCR, and TCRdb holds only the in-frame ones, with some missing. This sample has approximately 35,000 clones; more than 85% occur once, and the top ten carry under 4%. The starting material was PBMCs, obtained from a patient treated with natalizumab. The receptors were sampled from a human donor with progressive multifocal leukoencephalopathy.

This sequence joins TRBV6-1 and TRBJ2-7; tentatively, D is TRBD2 (6 bases). The CDR3 runs to 12 residues. From germline, CDR1 is MNHNS and CDR2 SASEGT. V was shortened by 6 bases and J by 7 bases, with 13 bases between the two germline ends. CDR3 residues: CASRTAGGEQYF. CDR3 in DNA: TGTGCCAGCAGGACCGCTGGGGGGGAGCAGTACTTC.

V and J are TRBV7-2 and TRBJ2-5; 7 nucleotides align to TRBD1. The DNA end favors TRBJ2-7, so the J call may be wrong. The CDR3 extends over 16 amino acids. CDR1 and CDR2 (germline): SGHTA, FQGNSA. The CDR3, as DNA: TGTGCCAGCGGGGTACCCGAGGGGGCGCGGTCCTACGAGCAGTACTTC. Protein product: CASGVPEGARSYEQYF.

The rearrangement links TRBV4-1 to TRBJ2-1; TRBD2 aligns across 9 bases. Trimming took 3 bases from V and 4 from J; bases not matched to a gene: 7. Germline V gene data show CDR1 as MGHRA and CDR2 as YSYEKL. The CDR3 is 16 residues long. Here the CDR3 reads CASSHGGTSSYNEQFF. In DNA form, the CDR3 reads TGCGCCAGCAGCCACGGGGGGACTAGCAGTTACAATGAGCAGTTCTTC.

J is TRBJ1-1 and V is TRBV19; no firm D call. Germline assignment: CDR1 LNHDA and CDR2 SQIVND (reference sequence). The CDR3 loop spans 14 amino acids. V dropped 6 bases and J dropped 0 bases, with 11 bases sitting between them. The CDR3 reads CASSLVGVNTEAFF. CDR3 bases: TGTGCCAGTAGCCTCGTCGGGGTGAACACTGAAGCTTTCTTT.

The chain's CDR3 is CASSIDRNYQPQHF. In nucleotides, the CDR3 is TGTGCCAGCAGCATCGACAGAAACTATCAGCCCCAGCATTTT. V is TRBV6-5 and J is TRBJ1-5; tentatively, D is TRBD1 (5 bases). The CDR3 loop spans 14 amino acids. The germline CDR1 and CDR2 sequences are MNHEY and SVGAGI. The V and J ends lost 6 bases and 5 bases respectively, with 14 bases between them.

This clone was seen only a few times. V gene TRBV10-3 combines with J gene TRBJ2-7; a weak D match, TRBD1 (6 bases). Per the germline V gene, CDR1 is ENHRY and CDR2 is SYGVKD. The CDR3 spans 13 residues. With 6 bases removed from V and 4 bases from J, the gap between germline ends came to 13 bases. The CDR3 region is CAISADSGYEQYF. In nucleotides, the CDR3 is TGTGCCATCAGCGCGGACAGCGGATACGAGCAGTACTTC.

The chain recombines TRBV7-9 with TRBJ1-1; unclear D gene. The length of the CDR3 is 14 residues. V lost 0 bases and J 0 bases, leaving 5 bases between the germline ends. CDR1 and CDR2 from the germline V gene are SEHNR and FQNEAQ (reference sequence). The CDR3 bases are TGTGCCAGCAGCTTAGCGACGGTGAACACTGAAGCTTTCTTT. It yields the protein CASSLATVNTEAFF.

The chain joins TRBV14 to TRBJ2-7; 9 bases match TRBD2. V lost 0 bases and J lost 3; bases outside the gene matches: 15. There are 19 residues in the CDR3. Per germline, CDR1 SGHDN and CDR2 FVKESK. The CDR3 loop is CASSQDALAGQFDIYEQYF. The CDR3 DNA follows: TGTGCCAGCAGCCAAGACGCGCTAGCGGGACAGTTTGATATCTACGAGCAGTACTTC.

This clone was seen a few times. This chain joins TRBV15 and TRBJ1-5; 10 nucleotides line up with TRBD1. Germline trimming cut 5 bases from V and 6 bases from J; bases unmatched to any gene: 10. Germline V lookup: CDR1 LNHNV, CDR2 YYDKDF (reference sequence). This CDR3 region has 16 residues. The CDR3 DNA is TGTGCCACCAGCCCCCGACAGGGGGCGCAGACTCAGCCCCAGCATTTT. Encoded protein: CATSPRQGAQTQPQHF.

V gene TRBV28 combines with J gene TRBJ1-5, with D possibly TRBD1 on 6 matching bases. Germline values: CDR1 MDHEN, CDR2 SYDVKM. V was cut by 6 bases and J by 6 bases, with 15 bases left in between. This CDR3 is 14 amino acids long. CDR3 in amino acids: CASRVGGGGQPQHF. CDR3 DNA: TGTGCCAGCAGAGTGGGGGGCGGGGGTCAGCCCCAGCATTTT.

This rearrangement joins TRBV4-3 to TRBJ1-1, with D tentatively TRBD1 (6 bases). V was clipped by 1 base and J by 4 bases, with 19 bases between them. The length of the CDR3 is 17 residues. CDR1 LGHNA and CDR2 YSLEER come from the germline V gene. CDR3 sequence reads: CASSQGRDRPRGTEAFF. DNA of the CDR3: TGCGCCAGCAGCCAAGGCCGTGACAGGCCGAGGGGCACTGAAGCTTTCTTT.

The gene calls are TRBV7-2 and TRBJ1-5; weak D call: TRBD1 (5 bases). In germline, CDR1 is SGHTA, CDR2 FQGNSA. The V gene lost 1 base and the J gene lost 7 bases, with 5 bases spanning the gap. The CDR3 sequence is 12 residues long. CDR3 nucleotides: TGTGCCAGCAGCTTAGACAGGCAGCCCCAGCATTTT. Its protein product is CASSLDRQPQHF.

This sequence joins TRBV2 and TRBJ2-7, with D perhaps TRBD2 (7 bases). Per germline, CDR1 SNHLY and CDR2 FYNNEI. V lost 7 bases, J lost 2 bases, and 18 bases lay in between. The CDR3 is 15 residues long. The CDR3 sequence: CASKRDTQPTYEQYF. CDR3 coding DNA: TGTGCCAGCAAGCGGGACACCCAACCCACCTACGAGCAGTACTTC.

A note on this clone: The identical CDR3 is also encoded by other nucleotide sequences in the sample. The chain is built from TRBV6-1 and TRBJ1-1; possible D gene TRBD1, 5 bases. The V gene's germline CDR1 is MNHNS and CDR2 SASEGT. The CDR3 loop spans 12 amino acids. With 4 bases removed from V and 11 bases from J, the gap between germline ends came to 14 bases. The CDR3 bases are TGTGCCAGCAGTGTGTCAGAGGGGCTGGCTTTCTTT. This codes for CASSVSEGLAFF.

Remarks on this clone: At one end, the junction sequence differs from germline, possibly due to a read error. This sequence joins TRBV4-1 and TRBJ1-1; tentatively, D is TRBD1 (5 bases). Germline V gene lookup returns CDR1 MGHRA and CDR2 YSYEKL. The CDR3 totals 14 residues. The CDR3 loop reads CANSQLGVHTEAFF. Here the CDR3 DNA reads TGCGCCAACAGCCAATTGGGGGTCCACACTGAAGCTTTCTTT.

The gene calls are TRBV6-1 and TRBJ1-5; 10 nucleotides line up with TRBD1. V shed 7 bases, J shed 5 bases, and the junction held 8 bases outside the gene matches. Germline CDR1 is MNHNS and CDR2 is SASEGT. The CDR3 is 15 amino acids. Written as DNA, the CDR3 is TGTGCCAGCACCCAGGGGACAGGGGAGGATCAGCCCCAGCATTTT. It specifies CASTQGTGEDQPQHF.

The chain recombines TRBV18 with TRBJ2-1, with TRBD2 matching over 7 bases. Looked up from germline, CDR1 is KGHSH and CDR2 is LQKENI. With V trimmed by 0 bases and J by 3 bases, 5 bases remained unmatched. CDR3 size: 16 residues. The CDR3 DNA reads TGTGCCAGCTCACCACCGAATCCGGGAGGCTACAATGAGCAGTTCTTC. It translates to CASSPPNPGGYNEQFF. The entire variable domain, with the rest obtained from reference TRBV18 and TRBJ2-1, is as follows: NAGVMQNPRHLVRRRGQEARLRCSPMKGHSHVYWYRQLPEEGLKFMVYLQKENIIDESGMPKERFSAEFPKEGPSILRIQQVVRGDSAAYFCASSPPNPGGYNEQFFGPGTRLTVL.

This chain uses TRBV5-6 with TRBJ1-1, with D uncertain. From germline, CDR1 is SGHDT and CDR2 YYEEEE. The CDR3 runs to 13 residues. Trimming stripped 0 bases from V and 1 base from J, with 4 bases between. CDR3 loop: CASSLGRNTEAFF. CDR3 DNA: TGTGCCAGCAGCTTGGGCAGGAACACTGAAGCTTTCTTT.

The CDR3 loop is CASSLAQSGTEAFF. CDR3 coding DNA: TGTGCCAGCAGTTTAGCACAGTCGGGCACTGAAGCTTTCTTT. The chain employs TRBV27 and TRBJ1-1; unclear D gene. This CDR3 is 14 amino acids long. The ends were cut back, 2 bases at V and 4 bases at J, with 11 bases in the middle. From germline, CDR1 is MNHEY and CDR2 SMNVEV (reference sequence).

The rearrangement uses TRBV5-8 and TRBJ1-5, with 7 positions matching TRBD1. Losses at the gene ends were 4 bases for V and 1 base for J; bases not matched to a gene: 8. Germline V gene lookup returns CDR1 SGHTS and CDR2 YDEGEE. This CDR3 spans 16 amino acids. As DNA, the CDR3 is TGTGCCAGCAGCCCGAGGGCAGGGGGAAGCAATCAGCCCCAGCATTTT. It codes for CASSPRAGGSNQPQHF.

This sequence joins TRBV7-6 and TRBJ1-5; TRBD1 matches at 7 bases. The ends lost 1 base at V and 5 bases at J; junction bases unmatched: 5. The CDR3 contains 15 residues. From germline, CDR1 is SGHVS and CDR2 FNYEAQ. CDR3: CASSLGTGGDQPQHF. In DNA, the CDR3 is TGTGCCAGCAGCTTAGGGACAGGTGGTGATCAGCCCCAGCATTTT.

Regarding this clone: The sample contains more than one DNA sequence encoding this CDR3. This chain uses TRBV5-1 with TRBJ1-5; 8 positions agree with TRBD1. The CDR3 has 15 amino acids. V lost 7 bases to trimming and J lost 0 bases; unmatched junction nucleotides: 6. CDR1 and CDR2 (germline): SGHRS, YFSETQ. The CDR3 is CASRDRPNSNQPQHF. In DNA, the CDR3 is TGCGCCAGCCGGGACAGGCCAAATAGCAATCAGCCCCAGCATTTT.

V usage is TRBV5-1 and J usage is TRBJ2-1; the match to TRBD2 covers 11 bases. The CDR3 runs to 20 residues. Germline V CDR1 and CDR2: SGHRS, YFSETQ. J gave up 7 bases and V 4 bases, and 22 bases lay outside the gene matches. CDR3 DNA sequence: TGCGCCAGCAGCCGGGCCCCGATCCCAACCGGGACTAGCGGTGGGAATGAGCAGTTCTTC. This encodes CASSRAPIPTGTSGGNEQFF.

The chain links TRBV7-9 to TRBJ2-1; no reliable D call. This CDR3 contains 13 residues. Trimming took off 5 bases at V and 9 bases at J, with 14 bases between the two ends. Germline loops: CDR1 SEHNR, CDR2 FQNEAQ (reference sequence). The CDR3 is CASSAETRGEQFF. The CDR3 DNA follows: TGTGCCAGCAGCGCTGAAACGAGAGGTGAGCAGTTCTTC.

This chain connects TRBV15 to TRBJ2-1; no clear D gene. This CDR3 spans 17 amino acids. V lost 0 bases and J 0 bases, leaving 12 bases between the germline ends. Germline V gene lookup returns CDR1 LNHNV and CDR2 YYDKDF (reference sequence). CDR3 amino acids: CATSRDYGSRSYNEQFF. The CDR3 DNA reads as TGTGCCACCAGCAGAGATTATGGAAGCCGCTCCTACAATGAGCAGTTCTTC. Full variable domain (missing parts from reference TRBV15 and TRBJ2-1): DAMVIQNPRYQVTQFGKPVTLSCSQTLNHNVMYWYQQKSSQAPKLLFHYYDKDFNNEADTPDNFQSRRPNTSFCFLDIRSPGLGDTAMYLCATSRDYGSRSYNEQFFGPGTRLTVL.